This T cell receptor (beta chain) came from a study of shared clonotypes between healthy human individuals. On the study more broadly: A couple of women and three men aged 18 to 49 made up the donors.

Naive CD8 cells, CD45RO-negative and positively selected for CCR7, excluded terminally differentiated effector memory CD45RA+ cells. CDR1 and CDR2 from the germline V gene are GTSNPN and SVGIG (reference sequence). The CDR3 covers 15 residues. The V gene end was trimmed by 4 bases and the J gene end by 1 base; junction bases not matched to a gene: 9. This table comes from immunoSEQ multiplex PCR, and its TCRdb copy is limited to in-frame clones, with some not included. The sample holds 2 million or so clones, about 95% seen once. Sequencing was carried out using naive CD8+ T cells sorted from blood. The rearrangement joins TRBV30 to TRBJ2-5; 7 nucleotides match TRBD2. The source is a man between 18 and 35 years old in good health. CDR3 loop: CAWTLGTNLQETQYF. The CDR3 DNA sequence: TGTGCCTGGACACTCGGGACTAACCTCCAAGAGACCCAGTACTTC.